This entry lists 18 T cell receptor beta chains sequenced from one sample in a study of T cells after yellow fever vaccination. TCRdb independently ran MiXCR on the 5' RACE reads; one entry per CDR3 protein. This table holds more than 250,000 distinct CDR3 sequences, about 6.6% found once. The source was PBMCs, collected roughly 47 days after the first yellow fever vaccination. The receptors were gathered from a young man who received the YFV17D yellow fever vaccine.

The V call is TRBV12-3 or TRBV12-4, the J call TRBJ2-3; TRBD1 aligns across 7 bases. This CDR3 is built from 19 residues. The V segment lost 6 bases and the J segment 1 base; nucleotides outside the gene matches: 19. CDR3 DNA: TGTGCCAGCAGCCCAAAGACAGGGAGCCTCCTTCTACGCACAGATACGCAGTATTTT. It yields the protein CASSPKTGSLLLRTDTQYF.

The V and J genes are TRBV20-1 and TRBJ2-3; 7 bases fit TRBD2. This CDR3 comprises 14 residues. Germline trimming cut 6 bases from V and 0 bases from J; bases unmatched to any gene: 6. Germline V lookup: CDR1 DFQATT, CDR2 SNEGSKA (reference sequence). The CDR3 reads CSAKRDRSTDTQYF. CDR3 sequence (DNA): TGCAGTGCGAAGCGGGATCGAAGCACAGATACGCAGTATTTT.

This clonotype appeared many times. The rearrangement uses TRBV12-3 or TRBV12-4 and TRBJ2-7; D unresolved. Trimming removed 1 base at V and 2 bases at J, with 6 bases between. The CDR3 sequence is 13 residues long. CDR3 residues: CASSLEGPYEQYF. The CDR3 bases are TGTGCCAGCAGTTTAGAAGGGCCCTACGAGCAGTACTTC.

This clonotype was seen a few times. The chain recombines TRBV5-5 with TRBJ1-2; tentatively, D is TRBD1 (5 bases). CDR1 and CDR2 (germline): SGHKS, YYEKEE (reference sequence). The V end was cut by 4 bases, the J end by 4 bases, with 11 bases between. This CDR3 is built from 13 residues. The CDR3 bases are TGTGCCAGCAGCCCTGACAGACGCTATGGCTACACCTTC. Its translation is CASSPDRRYGYTF.

This rearrangement joins TRBV10-3 to TRBJ1-1; no firm D call. The germline V and J ends were trimmed by 7 bases and 0 bases, with 9 bases remaining between them. Germline V CDR1 and CDR2: ENHRY, SYGVKD. The CDR3 sequence is 13 residues long. For the CDR3, the DNA is TGTGCCATCAACGCAGTCATGAACACTGAAGCTTTCTTT. It encodes CAINAVMNTEAFF.

This clonotype was counted only a few times. This chain links TRBV7-2 with TRBJ1-4, with TRBD1 matching 9 bases. The CDR3 runs to 17 residues. From germline, CDR1 is SGHTA and CDR2 FQGNSA. V was pared by 3 bases and J by 2 bases, with 7 bases of the junction left unmatched. The CDR3 reads CASSFGDRVFTNEKLFF. CDR3 bases: TGTGCCAGCAGCTTTGGGGACAGGGTCTTCACTAATGAAAAACTGTTTTTT.

The J gene is TRBJ2-6, the V gene TRBV4-1, with D hard to call. Germline CDR1 reads MGHRA; CDR2 reads YSYEKL. Trimming removed 4 bases at V and 2 bases at J, with 9 bases between. CDR3 size: 15 residues. The CDR3 DNA reads TGCGCCAGCAGCCGATTGTTCACTGGGGCCAACGTCCTGACTTTC. It is translated as CASSRLFTGANVLTF.

The rearrangement links TRBV5-4 to TRBJ2-5; D possibly corresponds to TRBD2 (5 bases). This CDR3 comprises 13 residues. The germline V gene encodes CDR1 SGHNT and CDR2 YYREEE (reference sequence). Trimming stripped 1 base from V and 3 bases from J, with 7 bases between. The CDR3 DNA sequence: TGTGCCAGCAGCTTGTCGGGGAAAGAGACCCAGTACTTC. Residues: CASSLSGKETQYF.

At least ten counts were recorded for this clonotype. This chain links TRBV4-1 with TRBJ2-2, with a possible D match to TRBD2 (5 bases). The CDR3 loop spans 16 amino acids. Trimming removed 5 bases from V and 5 bases from J, with 18 bases in between. Germline V lookup: CDR1 MGHRA, CDR2 YSYEKL. The chain's CDR3 is CASSFSGLVDTGELFF. CDR3 DNA: TGCGCCAGCAGCTTCTCCGGACTCGTCGATACCGGGGAGCTGTTTTTT.

A word on this clonotype: A single base separates this from a much larger clone, so it may be a read error. J is TRBJ1-2 and V is TRBV7-9; D is uncertain. Trimming shortened V by 1 base and J by 0 bases, and 3 bases separated the two germline ends. Per the germline V gene, CDR1 is SEHNR and CDR2 is FQNEAQ (reference sequence). The CDR3 totals 13 residues. The CDR3 reads CASSLEANYGYTF. For the CDR3, the DNA is TGTGCCAGCAGCTTAGAAGCTAACTATGGCTACACCTTC.

DNA for the CDR3: TGCGCCAGCAGCTTGGCCGGGGTCAGCGGGGGGGCCGAGACCCAGTACTTC. Residues: CASSLAGVSGGAETQYF. The genes are TRBV5-1 and TRBJ2-5; 10 positions agree with TRBD2. Germline-derived CDR1 and CDR2 are SGHRS and YFSETQ. The length of the CDR3 is 17 residues. Trimming took 0 bases from V and 5 from J; bases not matched to a gene: 10.

This clonotype was picked up a small number of times. The rearrangement links TRBV7-8 to TRBJ1-1, with D maybe TRBD1 (6 bases). The CDR3 is 15 residues long. Per germline, CDR1 SGHVS and CDR2 FQNEAQ. With 5 bases removed from V and 2 bases from J, the gap between germline ends came to 15 bases. CDR3: CASSVTVRGNTEAFF. The DNA for the CDR3 is TGTGCCAGCAGCGTCACAGTCAGGGGAAACACTGAAGCTTTCTTT.

This clonotype was seen only a few times. J is TRBJ1-1 and V is TRBV6-5, with unresolved D. CDR1 is MNHEY and CDR2 is SVGAGI in the germline V gene. Trimming took 2 bases from V and 11 from J, leaving 15 bases between them. This CDR3 is built from 13 residues. The CDR3 region has the DNA TGTGCCAGCAGTTACAACCAACGGAATCAGGCTTTCTTT. It encodes CASSYNQRNQAFF.

This clonotype was counted ten times or more. The chain recombines TRBV7-2 with TRBJ2-6; a possible D gene is TRBD1 (6 bases). V lost 2 bases, J lost 0 bases, and 8 bases lay in between. Germline V gene lookup returns CDR1 SGHTA and CDR2 FQGNSA. The CDR3 length is 16 residues. CDR3 loop: CASSLQGPSGANVLTF. The DNA for the CDR3 is TGTGCCAGCAGCTTACAGGGGCCCTCTGGGGCCAACGTCCTGACTTTC.

In this sample, this clonotype turned up many times. The J gene is TRBJ2-7, the V gene TRBV18; no clear D. The length of the CDR3 is 13 residues. V was cut by 3 bases and J by 5 bases, with 11 bases left in between. Germline V gene data show CDR1 as KGHSH and CDR2 as LQKENI. The CDR3 nucleotides read TGTGCCAGCTCACCTCCGGACCTCGACGAGCAGTACTTC. It codes for CASSPPDLDEQYF.

The chain joins TRBV5-1 to TRBJ1-1, with D perhaps TRBD1 (5 bases). This CDR3 spans 15 amino acids. V lost 1 base to trimming and J lost 0 bases, with 10 bases between them. Germline CDR1 is SGHRS and CDR2 is YFSETQ. The CDR3 spells CASSLQRGLNTEAFF. The DNA for the CDR3 is TGCGCCAGCAGCTTGCAGCGGGGCTTGAACACTGAAGCTTTCTTT.

The J gene is TRBJ1-4, the V gene TRBV12-3 or TRBV12-4; D possibly corresponds to TRBD1 (6 bases). There are 13 residues in the CDR3. Trimming removed 6 bases from V and 4 bases from J, with 9 bases in between. This CDR3 reads CASRWTVNEKLFF. The CDR3 DNA is TGTGCCAGCAGGTGGACAGTTAATGAAAAACTGTTTTTT.

In its sample, this clonotype was seen a few times. CDR3 in amino acids: CASSTPGTEAFF. The CDR3 DNA is TGTGCCAGCAGTACGCCGGGCACTGAAGCTTTCTTT. This chain joins TRBV12-3 or TRBV12-4 and TRBJ1-1; D gene ambiguous. The germline V and J ends were trimmed by 5 bases and 4 bases, with 8 bases remaining between them. This CDR3 is 12 amino acids long.